This T cell receptor beta chain was captured in a study of cytomegalovirus exposure and HLA in healthy donors. Study conclusions and caveats: Data from an earlier analysis indicated that most TCR beta V segments were productive either about 87% or about 30% of the time. A later analysis reportedly found fewer N-insertions in an Asian-associated ancestry cluster than the roughly 700-donor mean. Some highly shared sequence variants likely arose as a pipeline artifact.

With 60 Vbeta and 13 Jbeta primers, the PCR was carried out. Clones were sequenced by immunoSEQ multiplex PCR, and TCRdb holds only the in-frame ones, with some missing. Its table lists around 130,000 clones. This CDR3 is built from 15 residues. CDR1 is MNHNS, CDR2 SASEGT, per germline. The germline V and J ends were trimmed by 6 bases and 0 bases, with 12 bases remaining between them. Comment on this clone: Antigen unknown.

Donors in the study were healthy people who gave bone marrow. The receptor comes from a woman aged 55-75 years in good health and CMV-seronegative. This sequence joins TRBV6-1 and TRBJ1-5; D is perhaps TRBD1 (6 bases). Sequences were obtained from PBMCs. CDR3 bases: TGTGCCAGCAGGAACGGGACAAGTAGCAATCAGCCCCAGCATTTT. Protein: CASRNGTSSNQPQHF.